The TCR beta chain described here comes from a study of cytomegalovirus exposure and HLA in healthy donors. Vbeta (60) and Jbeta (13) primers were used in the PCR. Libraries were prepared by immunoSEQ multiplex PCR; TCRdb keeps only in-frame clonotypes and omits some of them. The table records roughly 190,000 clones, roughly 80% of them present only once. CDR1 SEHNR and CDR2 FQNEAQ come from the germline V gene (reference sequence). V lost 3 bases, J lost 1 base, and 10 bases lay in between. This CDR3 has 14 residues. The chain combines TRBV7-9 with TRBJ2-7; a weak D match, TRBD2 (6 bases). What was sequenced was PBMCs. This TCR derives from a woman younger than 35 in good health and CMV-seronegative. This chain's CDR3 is CASSFTSMSYEQYF. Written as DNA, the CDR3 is TGTGCCAGCAGCTTTACTAGCATGTCCTACGAGCAGTACTTC.